This TCR beta chain stems from a study of cytomegalovirus exposure and HLA in healthy donors (dated by TCRdb to 2016 to 2017). About the full investigation: In an earlier analysis of under 600 of the donors, 250 to 300 Gb of sequence data and 100 million or so unique TCR beta sequences from about 180 million T cells were reported. Roughly 300 gigabases of sequencing data and 75 million to 85 million unique TCR sequences made up an early release that covered 500 to 650 HLA-typed donors. Of the roughly 410 genotyped donors, over 80% were placed in the genetic ancestry cluster associated with self-reported Caucasian donors. The study was designed to test whether signatures of past pathogen exposure could be identified by cataloging public T cell receptors. Using immunosequencing, the study profiled T cell repertoires from 666 subjects and related those repertoires to cytomegalovirus serostatus. A separate validation cohort of roughly 110 different subjects was used in addition to the 666-subject first cohort. To predict cytomegalovirus infection status, the study combined high-throughput TCR immunosequencing, statistical association of individual TCRs with disease status, and machine learning. A later analysis re-analyzed previously published TCR beta repertoires from roughly 690 donors and added high-resolution HLA genotyping to study TCR occurrence patterns. Rather than drawing on any new phenotypic data, the later analysis identified candidate immune exposures from TCR beta sequences and the way those sequences occurred across donors. An earlier analysis of 587 of the donors used high-throughput TCR beta sequencing to judge whether each TCR beta V gene segment behaved as functional or pseudogenic. Donor age, sex, ethnicity and CMV serostatus were compiled alongside the repertoire data. In a later genetic analysis, genome-wide SNP genotypes for about three fifths of the roughly 670 donors were used, and that subset was treated as a discovery cohort. Every discovery cohort repertoire had been produced on one sequencing platform. HLA typing included class I and class II loci at four-digit resolution. The number of donors typed differed by locus, with 629-630 for A, B, C, DRB1 and DQB1, roughly 520 for DQA1, over 600 for DPA1, and over 400 for DPB1. About five DR-DQ haplotypes were handled as single units for association and clustering, since linkage in the cohort was strong. Among about 370 genotyped donors of the cohort, an average of around 240,000 unique TCR beta nucleotide sequences was sequenced per donor, of which about 19% were non-productive. Overall study outcomes, separate from this receptor: A further reported finding was that TCR beta sequences accurately predicted the HLA-A and HLA-B alleles for most subjects in the first cohort. A cluster of highly shared sequence variants was judged likely to represent a technical artifact of the sequencing pipeline. An earlier analysis of approximately 600 of the donors showed that most TCR beta V segments appeared in productive rearrangements either about 90% or about 30% of the time, which broadly matched IMGT annotations. Because counts were too low, about 18 rarely observed V segments, including chromosome 9 orphons, were left out of the earlier analysis of 587 of the donors. The 87-base-pair reads could not distinguish some IMGT-functional V segments, including TRBV6-2 and TRBV6-3, so those segments were excluded. The cohort was sequenced for TCR beta chains only, and without alpha or paired-chain data the features that could be detected were limited. According to a later analysis, parvovirus B19, influenza, CMV and Epstein-Barr virus appeared linked to several top co-occurrence clusters. Most TCR sequences were observed very rarely across donors, whereas some public TCRs were present in many individuals. HLA typing was unavailable for some donors at each locus, so association tests used only the typed subset. Roughly uniform sequencing depth across donors was assumed in presence/absence analyses, although this assumption may not hold. V-gene and J-gene trimming of TCR beta chains was associated with a missense DCLRE1C variant in a later genetic analysis, and the association was replicated in an independent cohort. The classifier was reported to diagnose cytomegalovirus status with high specificity and sensitivity in both the original cohort and the validation cohort. When HLA alleles, especially DR and DQ, strongly co-occurred, TCR associations were difficult to assign to individual alleles. A total of fewer than 200 TCR beta chains were listed by the study as associated with cytomegalovirus. Immune exposure information for the cohort was limited to CMV serostatus. A later genetic analysis reported fewer N-insertions in productive TCRs among donors in an Asian-associated ancestry cluster than the approximately 700-donor mean. Linkage disequilibrium might explain the correlated functional status among segregating V segments, but an unknown experimental factor could not be excluded. It was suggested by the authors that the approach could potentially be generalized to other disease states and immunological phenotypes. A few of the identified cytomegalovirus-associated TCR beta chains were confirmed in vitro to be specific for cytomegalovirus antigens. In a later analysis, TCR association rates were found to vary across HLA loci, with the most associated TCRs seen for DRB1 alleles and the fewest for HLA-C alleles. Most CMV-associated TCR beta chains appeared to be HLA-restricted in a later analysis, and the HLA associations seemed to be driven largely by CMV exposure. Specific HLA alleles were associated with 15,000 to 20,000 TCR beta sequences at a false discovery rate of 0.05 in a later analysis. Compared with equally common non-associated chains, HLA-associated TCR beta chains in a later analysis were more clonally expanded and had lower generation probabilities.

Libraries were made using the immunoSEQ multiplex PCR assay. The multiplex PCR relied on a mix of 60 forward primers for TCR Vbeta segments and 13 reverse primers for TCR Jbeta segments. The CDR3 region of rearranged TCR beta genes was amplified from genomic DNA by a multiplex PCR assay. The Illumina HiSeq System was used to sequence the amplified TCR beta libraries as 87-base-pair reads. The study's own analysis went as follows. In a later analysis, roughly 80 million unique TCR beta chains were counted across the 500 to 850 repertoires, and roughly 9.9 million of these chains were shared by at least two donors. Raw reads were error-corrected and collapsed into unique sequences by a nearest-neighbor algorithm in which closely related sequences were merged to remove PCR and sequencing errors. CDR3 sequences were aligned to IMGT reference sequences to assign V, D and J gene segments. Each retained sequence needed at least a six-nucleotide match to both a V gene segment and a J gene segment. Rearrangements were classified as productive when the CDR3 lacked stop codons and remained in frame with V and J, and all other rearrangements were classified as non-productive. CDR3 was defined by IMGT convention, running from the second conserved V-encoded cysteine to the conserved J-encoded phenylalanine. The earlier analysis of roughly 590 of the donors excluded sequences that lacked an unambiguous match to a single V gene segment. In an earlier analysis of 450 to 700 of the donors, V segments were called functional above 56.7% productive rearrangements and were called segregating when the between-donor standard deviation exceeded 5%. To diagnose cytomegalovirus status from the catalog of TCR beta chain sequences, a statistical classification framework was built. V and J gene assignment, in a later analysis, came from comparing TCR nucleotide sequences with IMGT/GENE-DB human TR gene sequences. In a later analysis, CDR3 sequences and most-parsimonious VDJ recombination scenarios were assigned using the TCRdist pipeline. In a later analysis, each TCR beta chain was defined by its CDR3 amino acid sequence together with its V-gene family, and reads lacking a unique V-gene family were excluded. A later analysis removed 550 to 700 highly shared, low-generation-probability nucleotide sequences to deal with suspected cross-contamination and a sequencing artifact. A later analysis calculated a clonal expansion index for each public chain from normalized within-repertoire ranks of inferred template counts. In a later analysis, generation probabilities were computed with a VDJ recombination model fitted to out-of-frame rearrangements, and the resulting probabilities were checked against IGoR. In a later analysis, hypergeometric tests were used to score TCR-TCR, TCR-HLA and TCR-CMV co-occurrence, with a repertoire-size bias correction applied to TCR pairs. False discovery rates were estimated in a later analysis by permuting HLA or CMV assignments 20 times. In a later analysis, co-occurring TCRs were grouped using DBSCAN, with TCRdist sequence similarity added in when clustering inside HLA-allele-positive subsets. Repertoires with fewer than 30,000 or more than 120,000 public chains were left out of co-occurrence clustering, as were four to six repertoires with anomalous nucleotide sharing. The source is immuneACCESS, and TCRdb retained only in-frame sequences with V and J called. Part of the clones is not carried over; for the studies checked, unresolved V genes explain less than half of this, and the remainder is unexplained. That table furnishes V, J and clone size, whereas the DNA furnished D and trimming. The sample table lists more than 95,000 clones, over 70% of them with a count of one. Together, the top ten hold roughly 3.9% of the sample.

The CDR3 contains 16 residues, cysteine and phenylalanine counted. The retained sequence is limited to the CDR3, 48 bases, with the frame set at the first base. Clipping removes 6 bases from V and 2 bases from J, with 13 as the unmatched junction base count. CDR1 and CDR2, per the germline V gene, are MDHEN and SYDVKM. A remark on this clone: Its antigen remains unidentified. No base quality values were provided; no much bigger clone lies one nucleotide off.

The cohort comprised around 700 healthy bone marrow donors. At the time of sampling, every cohort member was nominally healthy, though immune exposures that went unrecorded were likely present. The donor tested CMV seropositive, placing the donor among the approximately 290 seropositive members of the cohort. Each donor provided a peripheral blood sample, and peripheral blood mononuclear cells were used for TCR beta sequencing. The Qiagen DNeasy Blood Extraction Kit was used to extract genomic DNA from the blood cell samples. The rearranged chain carries TRBV28 and TRBJ2-7, with 7 bases matching TRBD2. Source material: PBMCs. This TCR came from a man aged 50-59 years in good health and CMV-seropositive. The DNA sequence is TGTGCCAGCAGCCCCGCCCAGGGAGGGGCCCCCTACGAGCAGTACTTC. Its amino acids are CASSPAQGGAPYEQYF. The full variable domain, with segments outside the CDR3 supplied by the reference TRBV28 and TRBJ2-7 proteins, appears as DVKVTQSSRYLVKRTGEKVFLECVQDMDHENMFWYRQDPGLGLRLIYFSYDVKMKEKGDIPEGYSVSREKKERFSLILESASTNQTSMYLCASSPAQGGAPYEQYFGPGTRLTVT.